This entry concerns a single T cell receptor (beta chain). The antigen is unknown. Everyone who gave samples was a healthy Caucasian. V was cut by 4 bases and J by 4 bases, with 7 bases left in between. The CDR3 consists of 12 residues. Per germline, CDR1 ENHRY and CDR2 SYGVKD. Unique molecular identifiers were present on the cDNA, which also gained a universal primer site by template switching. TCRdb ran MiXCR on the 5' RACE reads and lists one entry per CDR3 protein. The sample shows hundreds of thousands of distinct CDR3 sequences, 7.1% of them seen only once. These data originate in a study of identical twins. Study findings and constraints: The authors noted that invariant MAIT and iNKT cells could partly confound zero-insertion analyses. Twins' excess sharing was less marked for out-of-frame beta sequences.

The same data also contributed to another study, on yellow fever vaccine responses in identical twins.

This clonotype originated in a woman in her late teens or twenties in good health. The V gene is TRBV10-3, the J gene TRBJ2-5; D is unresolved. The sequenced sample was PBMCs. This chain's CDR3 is CAISVPGETQYF. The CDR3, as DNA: TGTGCCATCAGTGTTCCAGGAGAGACCCAGTACTTC.